The present T cell receptor beta chain was sequenced within a study of Tregs in tolerant kidney transplant recipients. Unstimulated regulatory T cells (CD4+CD25+CD127-), CD4+CD25- non-regulatory cells, CD4 and CD8 cells were FACS-sorted from thawed PBMCs. Findings and limits, study-wide: The small number of patients limits these findings pending further validation. Biological reproducibility was not directly addressed in this study.

Measured with immunoSEQ multiplex PCR; TCRdb has only the in-frame clones, and not every one. The table lists about 240,000 clones, around 81% of them singletons. CDR1 and CDR2 (germline): SGHNT, YYREEE (reference sequence). The CDR3 extends over 14 amino acids. Trimming removed 7 bases from V and 2 bases from J, with 14 bases in between. As concerns this clone: As yet, its antigen is unknown.

The receptor comes from a human donor in good health. V and J are TRBV5-4 and TRBJ2-3, with D hard to call. The specimen sequenced was CD4+ T cells from blood. The CDR3 coding sequence is TGTGCCAGCTCCCCCTCGCGAGTCACAGATACGCAGTATTTT. Its translation: CASSPSRVTDTQYF.